The 25 T cell receptor beta chains listed next were all sequenced from one sample in a study of cytomegalovirus exposure and HLA in healthy donors. PCR used 60 Vbeta primers and 13 Jbeta primers. Data came from immunoSEQ multiplex PCR; TCRdb stores just in-frame clones and leaves some out. The table shows 120,000 or so clones, with nearly 80% occurring only once. The sequenced sample was PBMCs. The receptors come from a woman between 35 and 50 years old in good health and CMV-seronegative.

This chain links TRBV6-5 with TRBJ1-1, with a tentative D call TRBD1 (6 bases). The CDR3 extends over 13 amino acids. Germline CDR1 reads MNHEY; CDR2 reads SVGAGI. V dropped 6 bases and J dropped 1 base, with 9 bases sitting between them. CDR3 region: CASRRTENTEAFF. As DNA, the CDR3 is TGTGCCAGCAGGCGGACAGAGAACACTGAAGCTTTCTTT.

The gene calls are TRBV5-1 and TRBJ2-5; tentatively, D is TRBD1 (6 bases). The CDR3 sequence is 13 residues long. Germline-derived CDR1 and CDR2 are SGHRS and YFSETQ. Between the trimmed V and J ends, which lost 5 bases and 2 bases, there was a span of 10 bases. CDR3 DNA: TGCGCCAGCAGAGTTGGGACACAAGAGACCCAGTACTTC. As protein: CASRVGTQETQYF.

A remark on this clone: One end of the junction is discordant with germline, which a read error may explain. The rearrangement joins TRBV4-1 to TRBJ2-5; 9 nucleotides line up with TRBD1. CDR1 and CDR2 (germline): MGHRA, YSYEKL. The CDR3 spans 14 residues. The CDR3: CASSKTGQGETRYF. The DNA of the CDR3 is TGCGCCAGCAGCAAAACGGGACAGGGTGAGACCCGGTACTTC.

The chain combines TRBV10-3 with TRBJ2-1; 10 nucleotides agree with TRBD2. The V gene's germline CDR1 is ENHRY and CDR2 SYGVKD. Trimming at V came to 3 bases and at J to 8 bases, leaving 7 bases not matched to a gene. The CDR3 totals 15 residues. The CDR3 region has the DNA TGTGCCATCAGTGAATTAGCGGGAGGAGGAGATGAGCAGTTCTTC. Its translation: CAISELAGGGDEQFF.

V usage is TRBV5-6 and J usage is TRBJ1-1; unclear D gene. The germline gives CDR1 SGHDT, CDR2 YYEEEE. The CDR3 runs to 11 residues. V dropped 5 bases and J dropped 3 bases, with 5 bases sitting between them. CDR3 loop: CASSFYTEAFF. DNA for the CDR3: TGTGCCAGCAGTTTCTACACTGAAGCTTTCTTT.

This clone is a singleton in its sample. This chain uses TRBV7-9 with TRBJ1-2; 10 nucleotides align to TRBD1. V lost 6 bases to trimming and J lost 3 bases; unmatched junction nucleotides: 10. This CDR3 is 16 amino acids long. CDR1 is SEHNR, CDR2 FQNEAQ, per germline (reference sequence). The CDR3 bases are TGTGCCAGCAGTTCCGGGACAGGGGCTCGGGACTATGGCTACACCTTC. Its translation is CASSSGTGARDYGYTF.

About this clone: Sequence at one end of the junction differs from germline and may be a read error. J is TRBJ2-2 and V is TRBV2; 9 bases fit TRBD2. CDR3 length: 14 residues. The V gene's germline CDR1 is SNHLY and CDR2 FYNNEI. Written as DNA, the CDR3 is TGTGCCGGCAGAAGACTAGCGGAGACCGGGGAGCTGTTTTTT. Its protein is CAGRRLAETGELFF.

V is TRBV7-9 and J is TRBJ1-2, with 7 nucleotides matching TRBD1. The CDR3 contains 15 residues. Germline-derived CDR1 and CDR2 are SEHNR and FQNEAQ (reference sequence). Losses at the gene ends were 4 bases for V and 0 bases for J; bases not matched to a gene: 5. The chain's CDR3 is CASSYSTGTNYGYTF. DNA for the CDR3: TGTGCCAGCAGCTATTCGACAGGGACTAACTATGGCTACACCTTC.

V is TRBV5-1 and J is TRBJ2-7; 9 bases match TRBD2. Germline-derived CDR1 and CDR2 are SGHRS and YFSETQ. Trimming cost V 0 bases and J 5 bases; bases outside gene matches: 6. The CDR3 has 15 residues. In nucleotides, the CDR3 is TGCGCCAGCAGCTTGGATCCTAGCGGGACTGACGAGCAGTACTTC. This sequence encodes CASSLDPSGTDEQYF.

V gene TRBV4-3 combines with J gene TRBJ2-7; TRBD2 aligns across 8 bases. The CDR3 consists of 15 residues. Trimming took 0 bases from V and 6 from J; bases not matched to a gene: 7. Germline CDR1 reads LGHNA; CDR2 reads YSLEER. CDR3 bases: TGCGCCAGCAGCCAAGATAGCGGGATAGACCGCGAGCAGTACTTC. It translates to CASSQDSGIDREQYF.

V and J are TRBV7-2 and TRBJ2-1; D may be TRBD2 (5 bases). The CDR3 has 13 residues. CDR1 SGHTA and CDR2 FQGNSA come from the germline V gene. The V and J ends lost 4 bases and 10 bases respectively, with 14 bases between them. CDR3 sequence reads: CASSSRRTEEQFF. CDR3 in DNA: TGTGCCAGCAGCTCCCGGAGGACGGAGGAGCAGTTCTTC.

J is TRBJ2-1 and V is TRBV19; 10 nucleotides align to TRBD1. Germline V gene data show CDR1 as LNHDA and CDR2 as SQIVND (reference sequence). The V gene end was trimmed by 6 bases and the J gene end by 1 base; junction bases not matched to a gene: 12. This CDR3 region has 18 residues. The CDR3 sequence is CASSKYGDRGDSYNEQFF. As DNA, the CDR3 is TGTGCCAGTAGCAAATATGGGGACAGGGGAGATTCCTACAATGAGCAGTTCTTC.

This clone appeared a few times. The J gene is TRBJ2-5, the V gene TRBV6-1, with 7 bases fitting TRBD2. The germline V gene has CDR1 MNHNS and CDR2 SASEGT. The CDR3 runs 16 residues. V lost 4 bases to trimming and J lost 4 bases; unmatched junction nucleotides: 12. The CDR3 protein is CASSVGGAGVIETQYF. In DNA form, the CDR3 reads TGTGCCAGCAGTGTGGGAGGGGCCGGGGTAATAGAGACCCAGTACTTC.

This chain's CDR3 is CASSVGGGQSSYNEQFF. Here the CDR3 DNA reads TGTGCCAGCAGCGTAGGTGGGGGACAGAGCTCCTACAATGAGCAGTTCTTC. The chain carries TRBV9 and TRBJ2-1, with 7 bases that match TRBD1. The J segment lost 0 bases and the V segment lost 0 bases, leaving 6 bases of the junction unmatched. In germline, CDR1 is SGDLS, CDR2 YYNGEE. This CDR3 is 17 amino acids long.

As DNA, the CDR3 is TGCGCCAGCAGCATGTGGGAACAGGGGGCAGTATCTGGGGCCAACGTCCTGACTTTC. This gives the protein CASSMWEQGAVSGANVLTF. V gene TRBV5-1 combines with J gene TRBJ2-6, with TRBD1 matching 9 bases. The V gene end was trimmed by 4 bases and the J gene end by 1 base; junction bases not matched to a gene: 12. Germline V gene lookup returns CDR1 SGHRS and CDR2 YFSETQ. The CDR3 is 19 amino acids.

This clone appeared once. V is TRBV6-5 and J is TRBJ2-7; D remains unclear. Trimming left V 0 bases short and J 0 bases short, with 9 bases between. The CDR3 is made up of 15 amino acids. CDR1 is MNHEY, CDR2 SVGAGI, per germline. The CDR3 nucleotides read TGTGCCAGCAGTTACTCGGCGGCCAGCTCCTACGAGCAGTACTTC. It translates to CASSYSAASSYEQYF.

V is TRBV4-1 and J is TRBJ2-7, with D unclear. V lost 1 base, J lost 1 base, and 8 bases lay in between. CDR3 size: 14 residues. CDR1 is MGHRA and CDR2 is YSYEKL in the germline V gene. The CDR3 is CASSQVVRSYEQYF. DNA for the CDR3: TGCGCCAGCAGCCAAGTGGTGCGGTCCTACGAGCAGTACTTC.

V gene TRBV2 combines with J gene TRBJ1-3, with TRBD1 as a possible D gene (6 bases). CDR1 SNHLY and CDR2 FYNNEI come from the germline V gene. This CDR3 is 13 amino acids long. V was pared by 6 bases and J by 1 base, with 7 bases between. For the CDR3, the DNA is TGTGCCAGCAGGGACAGTTCTGGAAACACCATATATTTT. Its translation is CASRDSSGNTIYF.

The V gene is TRBV28, the J gene TRBJ2-2; D ambiguous. Trimming shortened V by 7 bases and J by 3 bases, and 9 bases separated the two germline ends. The germline V gene encodes CDR1 MDHEN and CDR2 SYDVKM. This CDR3 is 13 amino acids long. CDR3 DNA sequence: TGTGCCAGCATCAGATCCGACACCGGGGAGCTGTTTTTT. Translation: CASIRSDTGELFF.

Worth noting for this clone: The same CDR3 is also encoded by other DNA sequences in this sample. The gene calls are TRBV28 and TRBJ2-7; tentatively, D is TRBD1 (5 bases). From germline, CDR1 is MDHEN and CDR2 SYDVKM. V shed 8 bases and J shed 0 bases, with 17 bases lying between them. The CDR3 has 15 amino acids. The CDR3 region is CASAPLPDSSYEQYF. DNA of the CDR3: TGTGCCAGCGCCCCGCTGCCCGACAGCTCCTACGAGCAGTACTTC.

For this clone: At one end, the junction sequence differs from germline, possibly due to a read error. The chain is built from TRBV19 and TRBJ2-4, with D tentatively TRBD1 (7 bases). The CDR3 is 16 amino acids. Germline CDR1 is LNHDA and CDR2 is SQIVND (reference sequence). CDR3 in amino acids: CASSSGTALAKNSQYF. The CDR3 DNA sequence: TGTGCCAGTAGTAGCGGGACAGCCTTAGCCAAAAACAGTCAGTACTTC.

CDR3 protein: CASSPDRGGGVGEQYF. The CDR3 DNA sequence: TGTGCCAGCAGCCCAGACAGAGGCGGCGGGGTGGGTGAGCAGTACTTC. The chain is built from TRBV13 and TRBJ2-7, with TRBD2 as a possible D gene (6 bases). Trimming took off 5 bases at V and 7 bases at J, with 24 bases between the two ends. The germline V gene has CDR1 PRHDT and CDR2 FYEKMQ (reference sequence). The CDR3 contains 16 residues.

V gene TRBV14 combines with J gene TRBJ1-5, with D perhaps TRBD1 (6 bases). Germline V CDR1 and CDR2: SGHDN, FVKESK. The germline V and J ends were trimmed by 1 base and 4 bases, with 14 bases remaining between them. There are 16 residues in the CDR3. The CDR3 DNA sequence: TGTGCCAGCAGCCAAGGGGAAAGGACAGCTAATCAGCCCCAGCATTTT. As protein: CASSQGERTANQPQHF.

The chain recombines TRBV28 with TRBJ1-1, with a possible D match to TRBD1 (5 bases). Deletions cut 8 bases from V and 6 bases from J, with 22 bases between. Germline values: CDR1 MDHEN, CDR2 SYDVKM. The CDR3 spans 15 residues. The CDR3 here is CASSSTVQRVAEAFF. For the CDR3, the DNA is TGTGCCAGCTCCTCGACAGTACAAAGGGTGGCTGAAGCTTTCTTT.

V usage is TRBV29-1 and J usage is TRBJ2-7, with 8 bases identical to TRBD1. Trimming at V came to 5 bases and at J to 3 bases, leaving 6 bases not matched to a gene. This CDR3 is 13 amino acids long. Germline CDR1 and CDR2: SQVTM and ANQGSEA. For the CDR3, the DNA is TGCAGCGTTCCTCACAGGGGGAGCTACGAGCAGTACTTC. It codes for CSVPHRGSYEQYF.